Described below is a single T cell receptor beta chain sequence and its context. How the authors handled the data: The assay estimated nucleated cells by amplifying reference gene primers. Produced via immunoSEQ multiplex PCR; TCRdb's table is partial and in-frame only. V and J calls and clone size come straight from that table; D and trimming were deduced from the DNA. The table has about 240,000 clones, around 90% seen once. The entry originates in a study of blood T cell repertoires in COVID-19. Across the study: There were acute and convalescent COVID-19 samples, and they came from the United States, Italy and Spain. PBMCs, B-cell-depleted T cells, or T cells were the source of the cDNA or gDNA that made up the material.

The CDR3 extends over 15 amino acids. V shed 6 bases and J 7 bases; nucleotides not matched to a gene: 8. CDR1 SNHLY and CDR2 FYNNEI come from the germline V gene. The V call is TRBV2, the J call TRBJ1-5, with 11 bases identical to TRBD1. Source material: peripheral blood. This receptor was identified in a man aged 55 to 70 who had recovered from COVID-19. The chain's CDR3 is CASSRDRGFGQPQHF. In DNA, the CDR3 is TGTGCCAGCAGCCGGGACAGGGGGTTCGGCCAGCCCCAGCATTTT.